The rows below give T cell receptor beta chains drawn from one sample of a study of neurological immune-mediated disorders. TCRdb re-derived calls from the 5' RACE reads in MiXCR, one entry per CDR3 protein. The sample holds around 56,000 distinct CDR3 sequences, more than 20% seen once. The sample comprised PBMCs. Every receptor here comes from a man aged 55 to 69 with HTLV-1-associated myelopathy (HAM/TSP). Both conserved end residues are part of each CDR3. The order of the fields is clone size, D gene, V gene, CDR3 length, J gene, CDR3 DNA, CDR3 protein. A D gene is named only where the DNA matches it firmly. Only some rows state a clone size, as once, few, many or a class for expanded clones.

>many|TRBD2|TRBV20-1|14|TRBJ2-7
TGCAGTGCCCAGGGACTAGCGGGCTCCTACGAGCAGTACTTC
CSAQGLAGSYEQYF
>many|.|TRBV19|15|TRBJ2-5
TGTGCCAGTAGTATGAGCCCAGCGGGTGGGGCGACCCAGTACTTC
CASSMSPAGGATQYF
>many|TRBD1|TRBV12-3/TRBV12-4|14|TRBJ1-6
TGTGCCAGCAGATCCGGGACAGGGGCTTCACCCCTCCACTTT
CASRSGTGASPLHF
>many|.|TRBV3-1|14|TRBJ2-1
TGTGCCAGCAGCGTGCGCCTCCATTCTAGTGAGCAGTTCTTC
CASSVRLHSSEQFF
>many|TRBD2|TRBV6-5|16|TRBJ2-1
TGTGCCAGCAGTTCAATGGGGGGGAGGGCCAGGAATGAGCAGTTCTTC
CASSSMGGRARNEQFF
>.|.|TRBV12-3/TRBV12-4|14|TRBJ2-5
TGTGCCAGCGATTTAGGGACCCGCATGGAGACCCAGTACTTC
CASDLGTRMETQYF
>many|.|TRBV5-6|14|TRBJ1-1
TGTGCCAGCAGCCCCCTAGGGGACGGGCGCCGGGCTTTCTTT
CASSPLGDGRRAFF
>many|.|TRBV6-1|13|TRBJ1-1
TGTGCCAGCAGCCTAGCCCGGGACACTGAAGCTTTCTTT
CASSLARDTEAFF
>many|.|TRBV4-1|14|TRBJ2-3
TGCGCCAGCAGCCAAGAACTTCTCACAGATACGCAGTATTTT
CASSQELLTDTQYF
>.|.|TRBV29-1|14|TRBJ1-6
TGCAGCGTCGCCGTCGAGGGTAGGAATTCACCCCTCCACTTT
CSVAVEGRNSPLHF
>.|.|TRBV15|14|TRBJ1-5
TGTGCCACCAGCGCAGGGGCTCGCAATCAGCCCCAGCATTTT
CATSAGARNQPQHF
>many|.|TRBV7-9|12|TRBJ2-3
TGTGCCAGCACTTCCATGACATCAAGGCAGTATTTT
CASTSMTSRQYF
>many|.|TRBV7-9|13|TRBJ1-1
TGTGCCAGCAGCGTTGAAGGATTCACTGAAGCTTTCTTT
CASSVEGFTEAFF
>.|.|TRBV11-2|14|TRBJ2-2
TGTGCCAGCAGCTTAGTAACAGGGCACGGGGAGCTGTTTTTT
CASSLVTGHGELFF
>many|TRBD2|TRBV10-3|20|TRBJ2-2
TGTGCCATCAGAGGTCCGGGACTAGCGGGAGAAGGCTACCGAACCGGGGAGCTGTTTTTT
CAIRGPGLAGEGYRTGELFF
>.|.|TRBV9|16|TRBJ2-5
TGTGCCAGCAGCGTAGAAGGTACCACCTCTTTAGAGACCCAGTACTTC
CASSVEGTTSLETQYF
>many|TRBD2|TRBV12-3/TRBV12-4|17|TRBJ2-2
TGTGCCAGCAGTTTAGGAGGGACTAGCGGGAGTCCCGGGGAGCTGTTTTTT
CASSLGGTSGSPGELFF
>many|.|TRBV5-5|14|TRBJ2-7
TGTGCCAGCAGCTTGCCGGGGGCAGGCTACGAGCAGTACTTC
CASSLPGAGYEQYF
>many|.|TRBV4-1|15|TRBJ2-5
TGCGCCAGCAGCCAAGAAGGGACCGCAAGGGAGACCCAGTACTTC
CASSQEGTARETQYF
>many|TRBD2|TRBV10-1|14|TRBJ2-5
TGCGCCAGGAGACTAGCGGGAGAGGGAGAGACCCAGTACTTC
CARRLAGEGETQYF
>many|TRBD1|TRBV11-2|17|TRBJ2-7
TGTGCCAGCAGCCCCCGAATGCGAGGGGGCTTCGGGTACGAGCAGTACTTC
CASSPRMRGGFGYEQYF
>.|.|TRBV18|15|TRBJ2-3
TGTGCCAGCTCACGTGAGGGGCAATCTACAAATACGCAGTATTTT
CASSREGQSTNTQYF
>many|.|TRBV5-1|12|TRBJ2-7
TGCGCCAGCAGCTCGGACCTAGGCGAGCAGTACTTC
CASSSDLGEQYF
>.|.|TRBV20-1|9|TRBJ2-1
TGCAGTGCAAGGGGTGCGCAGTTCTTC
CSARGAQFF
>few|TRBD2|TRBV9|17|TRBJ2-7
TGTGCCAGCAGCGTAGATAGGATTAGCGGGAGAACCTACGAGCAGTACTTC
CASSVDRISGRTYEQYF
>many|TRBD1|TRBV12-3/TRBV12-4|13|TRBJ1-5
TGTGCCAGCGGACAGGGGGGCAATCAGCCCCAGCATTTT
CASGQGGNQPQHF
>many|TRBD2|TRBV29-1|17|TRBJ2-3
TGCAGCGTTGGGGCCCTCGGGCGGGAGGGCCGGACAGATACGCAGTATTTT
CSVGALGREGRTDTQYF
>many|.|TRBV14|14|TRBJ1-1
TGTGCCAGCAGCCGGGCAAGGCTAATGGCTGAAGCTTTCTTT
CASSRARLMAEAFF
>many|TRBD2|TRBV20-1|15|TRBJ2-7
TGCAGTGCTAGCAGGACTAGCGGGAGGAGGGCCGAGCAGTACTTC
CSASRTSGRRAEQYF
>many|.|TRBV5-1|16|TRBJ1-1
TGCGCCAGCAGCTTGGGACAATTACAGGGTTCGGGTGAAGCTTTCTTT
CASSLGQLQGSGEAFF
>many|TRBD1|TRBV7-9|17|TRBJ1-2
TGTGCCAGCAGCTTATCTAAGGACAGGCTCGCTAACTATGGCTACACCTTC
CASSLSKDRLANYGYTF
>many|.|TRBV12-3/TRBV12-4|13|TRBJ1-5
TGTGCCAGCAGGGGTACCGCTGCAGGACCCCAGCATTTT
CASRGTAAGPQHF
>many|.|TRBV20-1|21|TRBJ1-1
TGCAGTGCTAGAGATGGACGACGCGTGGTATCGGCAAACAGGTTGGGCACTGAAGCTTTCTTT
CSARDGRRVVSANRLGTEAFF
>many|TRBD1|TRBV7-2|14|TRBJ1-2
TGTGCCAGCAGCGCCCAGGGGGCGCTTAATGGCTACACCTTC
CASSAQGALNGYTF
>many|.|TRBV5-6|13|TRBJ2-3
TGTGCCAGCAGCTTGAGGGGGGCAGATACGCAGTATTTT
CASSLRGADTQYF
>many|TRBD1|TRBV7-7|13|TRBJ1-1
TGTGCTAGCAGCGCCCAGGGGGCTTCTGAAGCTTTCTTT
CASSAQGASEAFF
>many|TRBD2|TRBV25-1|18|TRBJ2-1
TGTGCCAGCAGTGAATTGACCCAGCGGGAGGGGACTTACAATGAGCAGTTCTTC
CASSELTQREGTYNEQFF
>many|TRBD1|TRBV5-1|14|TRBJ2-7
TGCGCCAGCAACTCCGGGACAGGGGGCAGGGAGCAGTACTTC
CASNSGTGGREQYF
>.|.|TRBV7-3|13|TRBJ2-7
TGTGCCAGCAGCTTGGCAGGGTCGGCGGAGCAGTACTTC
CASSLAGSAEQYF
>many|.|TRBV7-2|13|TRBJ2-7
TGTGCCAGCAGCAGGACACCGGACTACGAGCAGTACTTC
CASSRTPDYEQYF
>many|TRBD2|TRBV5-1|16|TRBJ2-3
TGCGCCAGCAGCCTCCTAGGGCGGGAGGGCACAGATACGCAGTATTTT
CASSLLGREGTDTQYF
>few|.|TRBV7-9|13|TRBJ1-1
TGTGCCAGCAGCTCCACTTCTTACACTGAAGCTTTCTTT
CASSSTSYTEAFF
>many|TRBD1|TRBV20-1|14|TRBJ1-5
TGCAGTGCCCCCCTGACAGGGAACTATCAGCCCCAGCATTTT
CSAPLTGNYQPQHF
>.|.|TRBV20-1|14|TRBJ1-1
TGCAGTGCTCGAGGACAGTTTGGGAACACTGAAGCTTTCTTT
CSARGQFGNTEAFF
>medium-sized|TRBD2|TRBV5-1|14|TRBJ2-3
TGCGCCAGCAGCCAGGGACTAGTCTTCGATACGCAGTATTTT
CASSQGLVFDTQYF
>.|.|TRBV6-5|14|TRBJ1-6
TGTGCCAGCAGTCGTTCGGGGGGTCTGTCACCCCTCCACTTT
CASSRSGGLSPLHF
>many|.|TRBV5-1|14|TRBJ1-2
TGCGCCAGCAGCCCCGCGGAACCTCTCTATGGCTACACCTTC
CASSPAEPLYGYTF
>many|.|TRBV7-8|14|TRBJ1-5
TGTGCCAGCAGCTTAGCAGGGATTCGTCAGCCCCAGCATTTT
CASSLAGIRQPQHF
>many|.|TRBV5-1|16|TRBJ2-1
TGCGCCAGCACCCCTGGCGCGGCCAGCTCCTACAATGAGCAGTTCTTC
CASTPGAASSYNEQFF
>many|.|TRBV5-1|11|TRBJ1-1
TGCGCCAGACAGGTTAGGACTGAAGCTTTCTTT
CARQVRTEAFF
>many|.|TRBV10-3|11|TRBJ2-1
TGTGCCATCAGTGAGCGGGAGCGGCAGTTCTTC
CAISERERQFF
>.|TRBD1|TRBV6-2/TRBV6-3|15|TRBJ2-7
TGTGCCAGCAGTAAACCGGGACAGGCAACCTACGAGCAGTACTTC
CASSKPGQATYEQYF
>many|.|TRBV24-1|16|TRBJ2-3
TGTGCCACCAGTGATTCAAGAAGGGATCGTACAGATACGCAGTATTTT
CATSDSRRDRTDTQYF
>.|TRBD2|TRBV7-8|14|TRBJ2-3
TGTGCCAGCAGTTGGACTAGAGGAACAGATACGCAGTATTTT
CASSWTRGTDTQYF
>many|.|TRBV12-3/TRBV12-4|15|TRBJ1-1
TGTGCCAGCAGCTTAGGGCCGGGGGGGAACACTGAAGCTTTCTTT
CASSLGPGGNTEAFF
>many|TRBD2|TRBV3-1|15|TRBJ2-1
TGTGCCAGCAGCCCGGGACTAGCGGGAGTAGGTGAGCAGTTCTTC
CASSPGLAGVGEQFF
>many|.|TRBV5-6|12|TRBJ1-5
TGTGCCAGCTCCTTAATGCCAGGGCCCCAGCATTTT
CASSLMPGPQHF
>many|.|TRBV20-1|12|TRBJ1-2
TGCAGTGCTGGCCGGCCCAACTATGGCTACACCTTC
CSAGRPNYGYTF